This TCR beta chain was identified during a study of shared clonotypes between healthy human individuals (dated by TCRdb to 2020 to 2022). For the wider study: The cohort included a few men and a couple of women between 18 and 49 years of age. Blood TCR repertoires of four to six healthy adults were deeply sequenced to estimate repertoire size and the extent of clonotype sharing between individuals. To increase sequencing depth and limit assay-specific biases, different laboratories used diverse techniques to prepare libraries and sequence TCR repertoires. For each donor, CD4 naive and CD4 memory were each run on three plates, CD8 naive on two plates, and CD8 memory on one plate. Each donor's leukapheresis produced roughly between about 0.8 and 8.9 billion PBMCs.

Using the deep immunoSEQ assay, TCR CDR3 regions were amplified from genomic DNA by multiplex PCR. For each cell subset, the extracted genomic DNA was distributed evenly across all wells of several immunoSEQ 96-well plates, and each plate served as one replicate. Each replicate PCR for sorted subsets received 200 ng genomic DNA, equal to tens of thousands of T cell genomes. Purified libraries were quantified with a Qubit 3.0 fluorometer, sized on a Bioanalyzer 2100, and re-quantified with the KAPA Library Quantification kit. A separate single-read 150-cycle Illumina NextSeq 550 flow cell was used to sequence each immunoSEQ 96-well plate. The study's processing was this. Because only junctional sequences without quality scores were contained in the immunoSEQ output, filtering matching that applied to full-length reads could not be performed. Sequences were annotated with PyIR, a Python wrapper for IgBLAST v1.9, using IMGT germline references to assign V/J genes and CDR3. Reads with weak V/J assignments (E-value above 1e-6), missing CDR3, stop codons, out-of-frame junctions, or ambiguous translated residues were removed. A V3J clonotype was defined by an identical inferred V gene, J gene, and CDR3 amino acid sequence. The percentage overlap between two repertoires was calculated by dividing the number of shared unique clonotypes by the size of the smaller repertoire. Repertoire richness was assessed with RTK rarefaction, the Chao1 estimator, and Recon v2.1 estimates of unobserved clonotypes. For all TCRbeta clonotypes obtained by the gDNA method from a few donors, generation probabilities were computed with OLGA. TCRdb holds this immuneACCESS table with in-frame rearrangements only. Some clones are missing; in checked studies, unresolved V genes explain under half, and the rest has no known cause. V and J calls and clone size are copied from that table; D and trimming were computed from the DNA. For this sample the table gives about 1 million clones, of which around 74% were detected only once. Jointly, the top ten make up less than 1.5% of the sample.

What the authors observed across the whole study: Pairwise subsampling indicated that sequencing depth was expected to affect the degree of clonotype sharing among donors. Across a handful of donors, roughly 5.1% of naive CD4, approximately 3.6% of naive CD8, approximately 2.5% of memory CD4, and 0.4% to 0.45% of memory CD8 clonotypes were shared. Even with the large sequencing depth, rarefaction of the sorted-subset datasets indicated that sequencing was incomplete. Compared with non-shared clonotypes, the clonotypes found in all four sorted-subset donors had higher generation probabilities. Only blood was sampled, and tissue TCR repertoires likely differ from those in blood. Estimated clonotype richness was generally larger for naive than for memory subsets. Because the study included a small number of donors, the genetic and exposure-history diversity represented was limited.

In its sample, this clone was seen a few times. Its antigen is still unknown. One base away there is no much larger clone; base qualities are not given. According to the germline V gene, CDR1 reads SNHLY and CDR2 reads FYNNEI. V drops 5 bases and J drops 1 base, leaving 11 bases in between. The CDR3 sequence holds 14 residues, the cysteine and phenylalanine included. The DNA shown is the 42-base CDR3, in frame from base 1. Healthy HIV-negative adults with no recently reported acute infections or vaccinations were included as donors. Every donor was a Caucasian adult residing in Nashville, Tennessee, USA. CD4+ T cells were enriched by magnetic negative selection, after which naive cells were positively selected on CD45RA and the negative fraction was taken as the memory subset. After blood collection by leukapheresis, PBMCs were isolated using Ficoll-Histopaque density gradient centrifugation and then cryopreserved in the vapor phase of liquid nitrogen. Purity and quantity of every magnetically sorted T cell population were checked by analytical flow cytometry. Each sorted fraction had its genomic DNA isolated and then quantified by UV absorbance on a Nanodrop 2000c.

Sample: memory CD4+ T cells sorted from blood. Interpreted using the paper, the cell subset or site label stands for: CD45RA-negative fraction. The chain joins TRBV2 to TRBJ1-1; the D gene is perhaps TRBD1, from 6 matching bases. The source of this sequence is a young man in good health. DNA sequence: TGTGCCAGCAGTCCCTGGGACAAGAACACTGAAGCTTTCTTT. Translated, it gives CASSPWDKNTEAFF.